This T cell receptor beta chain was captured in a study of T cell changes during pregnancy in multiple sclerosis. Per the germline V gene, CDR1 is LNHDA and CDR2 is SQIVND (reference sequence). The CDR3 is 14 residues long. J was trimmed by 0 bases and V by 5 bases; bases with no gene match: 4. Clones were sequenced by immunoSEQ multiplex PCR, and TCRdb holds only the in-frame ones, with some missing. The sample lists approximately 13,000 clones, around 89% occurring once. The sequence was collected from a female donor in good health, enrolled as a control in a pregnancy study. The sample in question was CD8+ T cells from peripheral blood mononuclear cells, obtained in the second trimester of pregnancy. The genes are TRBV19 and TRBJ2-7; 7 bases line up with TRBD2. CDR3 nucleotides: TGTGCCAGTAGTTATGGCGGGGGCTCCTACGAGCAGTACTTC. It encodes CASSYGGGSYEQYF.